The T cell receptor beta chain described here comes from a study of T cells in Graves' hyperthyroidism and ophthalmopathy. Study conclusions and caveats: In the blood, most expanded thyroid clonotypes above 0.001 appeared as well.

V was shortened by 4 bases and J by 7 bases, with 13 bases between the two germline ends. The CDR3 totals 13 residues. Germline V gives CDR1 KGHDR, CDR2 SFDVKD. These patients, aged 18 to 65, had recently diagnosed hyperthyroidism lasting under 2 months. Exclusion of patients followed from uncontrolled infection, other autoimmune disease, pregnancy or lactation. This clonotype was picked up many times. The antigen is not known. Amplified TCR beta CDR3 regions derived from RNA transcripts. In the first-round RT-PCR of the TCR CDR3, the HTBI primer set was used. TCRdb called the multiplex PCR reads again in MiXCR, with one record for every CDR3 protein. The data show some 360,000 distinct CDR3 sequences, approximately 15% seen once.

V usage is TRBV24-1 and J usage is TRBJ2-7; weak D call: TRBD1 (6 bases). The TCR sequence derives from a woman in her sixties with Graves' hyperthyroidism. Material for sequencing was blood. DNA of the CDR3: TGTGCCACCAGTGAGCCGAACAGGGAGGAGCAGTACTTC. Its translation is CATSEPNREEQYF.